The source of this T cell receptor (beta chain) is a study of T-cell reconstitution after alpha-beta-depleted transplantation in children. Germline V gene data show CDR1 as MNHNS and CDR2 as SASEGT. This CDR3 comprises 16 residues. The ends were cut back, 5 bases at V and 6 bases at J, with 17 bases in the middle. This clonotype was seen a handful of times. Library preparation (for TCRbeta) was performed with unique molecular identifiers. MiXCR, run by TCRdb on the PCR reads, gives a single entry per CDR3 protein. The sample carries approximately 350,000 distinct CDR3 sequences, 10% to 15% recorded once.

The sequence derives from a human donor who donated a stem cell graft to a child with Fanconi anemia. This specimen consisted of PBMCs, obtained from the stem cell graft. J is TRBJ1-6 and V is TRBV6-1, with D maybe TRBD1 (5 bases). The CDR3 is CASSTTPGGSNSPLHF. The CDR3 bases are TGTGCCAGCAGTACGACGCCTGGGGGGAGTAATTCACCCCTCCACTTT.